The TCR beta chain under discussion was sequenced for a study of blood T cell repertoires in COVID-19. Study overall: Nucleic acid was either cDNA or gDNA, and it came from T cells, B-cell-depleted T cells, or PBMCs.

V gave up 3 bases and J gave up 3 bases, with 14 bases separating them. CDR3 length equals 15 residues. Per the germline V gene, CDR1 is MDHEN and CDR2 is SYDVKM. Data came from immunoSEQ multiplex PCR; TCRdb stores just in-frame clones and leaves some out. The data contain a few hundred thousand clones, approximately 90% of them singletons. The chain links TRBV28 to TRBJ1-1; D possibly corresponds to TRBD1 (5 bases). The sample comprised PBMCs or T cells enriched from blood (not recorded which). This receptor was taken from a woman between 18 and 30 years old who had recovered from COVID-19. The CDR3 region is CASSLSSGIYTEAFF. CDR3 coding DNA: TGTGCCAGCAGTTTGTCCTCAGGGATTTACACTGAAGCTTTCTTT.